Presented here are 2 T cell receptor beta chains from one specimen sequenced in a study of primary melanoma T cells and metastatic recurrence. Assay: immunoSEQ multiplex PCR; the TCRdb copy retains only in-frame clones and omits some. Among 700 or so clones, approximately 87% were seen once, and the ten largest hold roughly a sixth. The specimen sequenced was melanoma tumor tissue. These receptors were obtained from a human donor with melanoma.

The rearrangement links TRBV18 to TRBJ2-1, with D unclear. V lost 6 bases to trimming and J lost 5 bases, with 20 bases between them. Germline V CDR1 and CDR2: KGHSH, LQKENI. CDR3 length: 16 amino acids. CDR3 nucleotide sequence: TGTGCCAGCTCGCTGAATGACCCGGCCGCTAACAATGAGCAGTTCTTC. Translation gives CASSLNDPAANNEQFF. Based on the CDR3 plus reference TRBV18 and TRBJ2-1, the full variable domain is NAGVMQNPRHLVRRRGQEARLRCSPMKGHSHVYWYRQLPEEGLKFMVYLQKENIIDESGMPKERFSAEFPKEGPSILRIQQVVRGDSAAYFCASSLNDPAANNEQFFGPGTRLTVL.

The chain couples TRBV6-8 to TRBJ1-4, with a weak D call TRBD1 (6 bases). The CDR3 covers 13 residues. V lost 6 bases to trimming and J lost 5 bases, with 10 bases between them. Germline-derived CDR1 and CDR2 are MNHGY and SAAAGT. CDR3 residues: CASRERGNEKLFF. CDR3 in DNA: TGTGCCAGCAGAGAAAGGGGGAATGAAAAACTGTTTTTT.